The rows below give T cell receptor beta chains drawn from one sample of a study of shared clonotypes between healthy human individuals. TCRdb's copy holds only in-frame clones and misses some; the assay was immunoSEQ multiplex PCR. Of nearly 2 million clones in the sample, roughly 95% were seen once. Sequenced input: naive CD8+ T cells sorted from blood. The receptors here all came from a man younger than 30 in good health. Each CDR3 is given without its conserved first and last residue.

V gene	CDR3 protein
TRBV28	ASSPDRAWGTGELF
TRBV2	ASSPGEGFTYEQY
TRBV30	AWNAGGSYNEQF
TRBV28	ASRPGMGSNQPQH
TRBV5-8	ASSLIEGGPYNEQF
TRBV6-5	ASSYSEGSYGYT
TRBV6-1	ASSPADNSYEQY
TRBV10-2	ASSERGRTGVGEQY
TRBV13	ASSPSLEVTDTQY
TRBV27	ASSMTGRLYGYT